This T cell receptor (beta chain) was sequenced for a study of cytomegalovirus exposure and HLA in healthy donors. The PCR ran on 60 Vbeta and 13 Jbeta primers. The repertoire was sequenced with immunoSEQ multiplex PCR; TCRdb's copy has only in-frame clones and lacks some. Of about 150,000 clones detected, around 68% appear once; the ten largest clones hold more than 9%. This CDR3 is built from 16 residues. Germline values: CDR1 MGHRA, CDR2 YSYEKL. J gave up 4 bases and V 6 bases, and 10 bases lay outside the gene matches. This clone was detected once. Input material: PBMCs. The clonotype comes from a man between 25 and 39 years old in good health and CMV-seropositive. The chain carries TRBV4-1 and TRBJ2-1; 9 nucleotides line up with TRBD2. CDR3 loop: CASRRLAGDKYNEQFF. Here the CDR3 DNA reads TGCGCCAGCAGGCGTTTAGCGGGAGATAAATACAATGAGCAGTTCTTC.